This T cell receptor (beta chain) was sequenced during a study of blood T cells in healthy people across ages. Study results and caveats: Calculation of diversity from one million T cells yielded estimates considered to be underestimates. There were more naive CD4+ cells and higher diversity in long-lived donors than in aged donors.

Alongside a J-beta primer mix, a sample-barcoded 5' primer served in a second PCR lasting about 7 to 11 cycles. Each cDNA molecule was tagged by a template-switch adaptor with 12 random nucleotides. TCRdb recomputed calls from the 5' RACE reads with MiXCR, one row per CDR3 protein. The sample comprises some 1.8 million distinct CDR3 sequences, about 39% of which are singletons, and about 23% rests with the top ten. Per-sample PBMC isolation yielded at least 6.5 million cells. This CDR3 spans 12 amino acids. The V and J ends lost 8 bases and 1 base respectively, with 10 bases between them. The germline gives CDR1 SQVTM, CDR2 ANQGSEA. About this clonotype: What it binds is not known.

The chain recombines TRBV29-1 with TRBJ2-3; a possible D gene is TRBD1 (6 bases). The sequenced sample consisted of blood. The source is a human donor in good health. This CDR3 reads CSSRQGTDTQYF. The CDR3 DNA sequence: TGCAGCTCGAGACAGGGCACAGATACGCAGTATTTT.